The present entry profiles one TCR beta chain with its context. Each donor was a healthy Caucasian individual from Russia, aged 6 to 90. These data are taken from a study of blood T cells in healthy people across ages. Primed by a sample-barcoded 5' primer and a J-beta primer mix, a second PCR proceeded for about 6 to 11 cycles. Each cDNA was tagged by a template-switch adaptor containing 12 random nucleotides. At least 2.5 million CDR3-containing paired-end reads were obtained per sample. TCRdb itself ran the 5' RACE reads through MiXCR, one entry per CDR3 protein. The table lists about 1.1 million distinct CDR3 sequences, less than 45% of them singletons. The sequencing sample was made of blood. This receptor was identified in a man younger than 35 in good health.

CDR3 region: CASSPTSGQPPETQYF. In DNA, the CDR3 is TGTGCCAGCAGTCCGACTAGCGGGCAACCTCCAGAGACCCAGTACTTC. This chain uses TRBV4-2 with TRBJ2-5; TRBD2 agrees at 10 bases. The CDR3 runs to 16 residues. Looked up from germline, CDR1 is LGHNA and CDR2 is YNFKEQ. V lost 6 bases to trimming and J lost 4 bases; unmatched junction nucleotides: 11.